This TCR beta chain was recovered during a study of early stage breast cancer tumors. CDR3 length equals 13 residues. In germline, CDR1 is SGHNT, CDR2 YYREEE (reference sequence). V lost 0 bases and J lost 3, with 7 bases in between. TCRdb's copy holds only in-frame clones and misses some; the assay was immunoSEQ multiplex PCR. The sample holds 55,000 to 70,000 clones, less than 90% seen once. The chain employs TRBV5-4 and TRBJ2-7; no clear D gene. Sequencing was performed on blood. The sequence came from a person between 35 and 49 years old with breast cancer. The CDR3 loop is CASSLDWNYEQYF. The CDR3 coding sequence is TGTGCCAGCAGCTTGGACTGGAACTACGAGCAGTACTTC.